These T cell receptor beta chains were read from a single sample in a study of T cell responses to AZD1222 COVID-19 vaccine. Sequencing was performed with immunoSEQ multiplex PCR; in TCRdb, only in-frame clones are kept and a portion is missing. The table records about 67,000 clones, roughly 80% of them present only once. The source was peripheral blood, collected on day 0 of AZD1222 vaccination. These receptors originate from an adult in good health. CDR3s include the opening cysteine and the closing phenylalanine or tryptophan. Each record gives: clone size, J gene, D gene, V gene, CDR3 protein, CDR3 DNA. The D gene is left open where the match is weak. A row's size may be missing; if present it is once, few, many or a size class.

NA,TRBJ1-5,NA,TRBV7-2,CASSLGLGGEQPQHF,TGTGCCAGCAGCTTAGGGCTCGGCGGGGAACAGCCCCAGCATTTT
NA,TRBJ2-7,NA,TRBV7-2,CASSLVGYYEQYF,TGTGCCAGCAGCTTAGTAGGATACTACGAGCAGTACTTC
NA,TRBJ1-4,TRBD1,TRBV29-1,CSVGNPGQGLWKLFF,TGCAGCGTTGGGAACCCGGGACAGGGCCTTTGGAAACTGTTTTTT
NA,TRBJ2-7,NA,TRBV28,CASSQEGHGEQYF,TGTGCCAGCAGTCAGGAGGGCCACGGCGAGCAGTACTTC
NA,TRBJ1-5,TRBD1,TRBV30,CAWGGQSRNQPQHF,TGTGCCTGGGGGGGACAGTCACGCAATCAGCCCCAGCATTTT
NA,TRBJ1-2,NA,TRBV19,CASTVGRIEGSGYTF,TGTGCCAGTACCGTAGGACGGATCGAAGGAAGTGGCTACACCTTC
NA,TRBJ1-1,NA,TRBV21-1,CASSPTLNTEAFF,TGTGCCAGCAGCCCTACGTTGAACACTGAAGCTTTCTTT
NA,TRBJ1-3,NA,TRBV5-6,CASSLRRTVGNTIYF,TGTGCCAGCAGCCTACGCCGGACGGTTGGAAACACCATATATTTT
NA,TRBJ2-7,NA,TRBV19,CASSILLGSYEQYF,TGTGCCAGTAGTATTTTGTTGGGTTCCTACGAGCAGTACTTC
NA,TRBJ2-7,TRBD2,TRBV5-6,CASSEGLAGGHSYEQYF,TGTGCCAGCAGCGAGGGACTAGCGGGGGGCCACTCCTACGAGCAGTACTTC
NA,TRBJ1-1,TRBD1,TRBV7-9,CASWTGVNTEAFF,TGTGCCAGCTGGACAGGGGTGAACACTGAAGCTTTCTTT
NA,TRBJ1-3,NA,TRBV5-8,CASRNRASWSGNTIYF,TGTGCCAGCAGGAACAGGGCATCTTGGTCTGGAAACACCATATATTTT
NA,TRBJ2-5,NA,TRBV19,CASSNVWQGGRETQYF,TGTGCCAGTAGTAATGTTTGGCAGGGGGGAAGGGAGACCCAGTACTTC
NA,TRBJ2-7,TRBD1,TRBV7-2,CASSLDRHTYEQYF,TGTGCCAGCAGCTTGGACAGGCATACCTACGAGCAGTACTTC
once,TRBJ2-7,NA,TRBV19,CASSKAGKSSYEQYF,TGTGCCAGTAGTAAGGCGGGCAAGAGCTCCTACGAGCAGTACTTC
few,TRBJ2-2,NA,TRBV9,CASSVVEGRVGELFF,TGTGCCAGCAGCGTAGTGGAGGGCCGGGTCGGGGAGCTGTTTTTT
NA,TRBJ2-7,NA,TRBV27,CASSFASQGKGRDYEQYF,TGTGCCAGCAGTTTTGCAAGCCAGGGGAAGGGTCGAGACTACGAGCAGTACTTC
once,TRBJ1-5,NA,TRBV28,CASSFGGDPNQPQHF,TGTGCCAGCAGTTTCGGAGGGGACCCCAATCAGCCCCAGCATTTT
NA,TRBJ1-1,NA,TRBV2,CASSEALRFTEAFF,TGTGCCAGCAGTGAAGCGCTTCGTTTCACTGAAGCTTTCTTT
once,TRBJ1-3,NA,TRBV6-5,CASSPVSSSGNTIYF,TGTGCCAGCAGTCCTGTCTCGAGCTCTGGAAACACCATATATTTT
NA,TRBJ1-5,NA,TRBV5-5,CATSPEFSNQPQHF,TGTGCCACCTCCCCGGAGTTTAGCAATCAGCCCCAGCATTTT
few,TRBJ2-2,NA,TRBV25-1,CASRGQQYTGELFF,TGTGCCAGCAGAGGACAGCAGTACACCGGGGAGCTGTTTTTT
NA,TRBJ1-1,NA,TRBV23-1,CASTFLYHSTEAFF,TGCGCCAGCACCTTTCTATACCACAGCACTGAAGCTTTCTTT
NA,TRBJ1-2,NA,TRBV9,CASSVEGYGYTF,TGTGCCAGCAGCGTAGAGGGCTATGGCTACACCTTC
NA,TRBJ2-7,TRBD1,TRBV11-2,CASRRGQVSYEQYF,TGTGCCAGCAGACGGGGACAGGTCTCCTACGAGCAGTACTTC
few,TRBJ2-1,NA,TRBV19,CASSIDLYNEQFF,TGTGCCAGTAGTATAGATCTGTATAATGAGCAGTTCTTC
NA,TRBJ1-1,TRBD1,TRBV3-1/TRBV3-2,CASSQGRTGRTEAFF,TGTGCCAGCAGCCAAGGTAGGACAGGACGAACTGAAGCTTTCTTT
few,TRBJ2-7,TRBD1,TRBV6-5,CASSRDRGGYEQYF,TGTGCCAGCTCGAGAGACAGGGGAGGCTACGAGCAGTACTTC
once,TRBJ2-7,NA,TRBV11-2,CASSLGTAYEQYF,TGTGCCAGCAGCTTAGGGACAGCCTACGAGCAGTACTTC
NA,TRBJ2-2,NA,TRBV6-5,CASSWGPGELFF,TGTGCCAGCAGTTGGGGGCCCGGGGAGCTGTTTTTT
NA,TRBJ1-1,NA,TRBV9,CASSVGGAGWEAFF,TGTGCCAGCAGCGTAGGAGGGGCGGGATGGGAAGCTTTCTTT
NA,TRBJ2-7,NA,TRBV7-3,CASSTSSRGGEQYF,TGTGCCAGCAGCACCTCTAGTAGGGGCGGGGAGCAGTACTTC
once,TRBJ2-2,NA,TRBV5-6,CASSWGPEPNTGELFF,TGTGCCAGCAGCTGGGGGCCAGAACCGAACACCGGGGAGCTGTTTTTT
once,TRBJ2-3,NA,TRBV24-1,CATSRGSDTQYF,TGTGCCACCAGTCGGGGGTCGGATACGCAGTATTTT
NA,TRBJ1-4,NA,TRBV18,CASSSPNPGRVNEKLFF,TGTGCCAGCTCATCGCCCAACCCAGGGAGGGTTAATGAAAAACTGTTTTTT
once,TRBJ1-1,NA,TRBV6-1,CASSASFTLHNMNTEAFF,TGTGCCAGCAGTGCCAGCTTTACTTTACATAACATGAACACTGAAGCTTTCTTT
once,TRBJ1-4,TRBD1,TRBV28,CASSRQGDNWKLFF,TGTGCCAGCAGCCGACAGGGGGATAACTGGAAACTGTTTTTT
NA,TRBJ2-3,NA,TRBV6-5,CASSYSNTDTQYF,TGTGCCAGCAGTTACTCCAACACAGATACGCAGTATTTT
NA,TRBJ2-5,TRBD1,TRBV6-5,CASRQGRETQYF,TGTGCCAGCAGACAGGGGCGGGAGACCCAGTACTTC
NA,TRBJ1-5,NA,TRBV29-1,CSAWDGENQPQHF,TGCAGCGCCTGGGACGGAGAAAATCAGCCCCAGCATTTT
NA,TRBJ1-6,TRBD1,TRBV6-5,CASSYRGQLYNSPLHF,TGTGCCAGCAGTTACCGGGGACAGCTATATAATTCACCCCTCCACTTT
NA,TRBJ2-3,NA,TRBV18,CASSPNSGDTQYF,TGTGCCAGCTCACCAAATAGCGGAGATACGCAGTATTTT
few,TRBJ2-7,TRBD1,TRBV4-2,CASSQDWQGDYEQYF,TGTGCCAGCAGCCAAGATTGGCAGGGGGACTACGAGCAGTACTTC
NA,TRBJ2-2,NA,TRBV28,CASSSTGAKVAGELFF,TGTGCCAGCAGTTCAACCGGAGCGAAGGTCGCCGGGGAGCTGTTTTTT
NA,TRBJ1-1,TRBD1,TRBV19,CASDRGRLGTEAFF,TGTGCCAGTGACAGGGGGCGACTGGGGACTGAAGCTTTCTTT
NA,TRBJ1-1,NA,TRBV25-1,CASSQGFNTEAFF,TGTGCCAGCAGTCAGGGCTTCAACACTGAAGCTTTCTTT
NA,TRBJ2-7,TRBD1,TRBV11-2,CASSSNRGLNEQYF,TGTGCCAGCAGCTCAAACAGGGGGCTAAACGAGCAGTACTTC
NA,TRBJ2-5,NA,TRBV6-5,CASSYGTETQYF,TGTGCCAGCAGTTACGGAACGGAGACCCAGTACTTC
NA,TRBJ2-1,TRBD2,TRBV19,CASSISGRGNEQFF,TGTGCCAGTAGTATAAGCGGGAGGGGGAATGAGCAGTTCTTC
NA,TRBJ2-7,TRBD2,TRBV20-1,CSASDGRVDEQYF,TGCAGTGCTAGTGACGGGAGGGTCGACGAGCAGTACTTC
few,TRBJ1-5,TRBD1,TRBV2,CASRDRVNQPQHF,TGTGCCAGCCGGGACAGAGTCAATCAGCCCCAGCATTTT
NA,TRBJ1-1,TRBD1,TRBV28,CASRTGGLNTEAFF,TGTGCCAGCCGGACAGGGGGCCTGAACACTGAAGCTTTCTTT